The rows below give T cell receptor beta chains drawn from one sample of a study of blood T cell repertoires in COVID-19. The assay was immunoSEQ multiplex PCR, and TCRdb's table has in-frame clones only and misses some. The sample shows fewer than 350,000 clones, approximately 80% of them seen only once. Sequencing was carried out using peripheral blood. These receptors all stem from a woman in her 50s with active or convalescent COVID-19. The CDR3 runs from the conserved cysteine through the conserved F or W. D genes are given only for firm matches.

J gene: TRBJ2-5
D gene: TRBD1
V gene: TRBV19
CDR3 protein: CASSTTGAGETQYF

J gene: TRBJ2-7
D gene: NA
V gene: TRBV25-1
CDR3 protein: CASSEGGTYTYEQYF

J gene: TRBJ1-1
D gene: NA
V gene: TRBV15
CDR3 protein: CATSRARLRGRTEAFF

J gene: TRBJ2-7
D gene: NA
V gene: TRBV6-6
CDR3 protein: CASSPGPGEQYF

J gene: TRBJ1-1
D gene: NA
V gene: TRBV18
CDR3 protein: CASSLKQNTEAFF

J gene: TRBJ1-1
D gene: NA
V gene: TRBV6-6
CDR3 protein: CASSYSQGRRGTEAFF

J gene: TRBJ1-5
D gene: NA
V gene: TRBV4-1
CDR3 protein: CASSQAVRGFGNQPQHF

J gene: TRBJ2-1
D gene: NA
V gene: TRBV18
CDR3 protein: CASSPLTGSSYNEQFF

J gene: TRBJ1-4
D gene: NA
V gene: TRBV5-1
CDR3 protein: CASSLAQPNEKLFF

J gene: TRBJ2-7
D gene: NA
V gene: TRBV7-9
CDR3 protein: CASSLVSWGPRDEQYF

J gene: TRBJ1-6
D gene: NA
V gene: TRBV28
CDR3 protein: CASSLRGHNSPLHF

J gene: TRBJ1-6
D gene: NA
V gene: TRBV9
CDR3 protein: CASSGGGVGAPLHF

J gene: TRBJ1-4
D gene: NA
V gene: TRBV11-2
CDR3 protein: CASSQTLGRGEKLFF

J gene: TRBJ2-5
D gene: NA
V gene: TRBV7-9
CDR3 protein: CASSFWEDAGETQYF

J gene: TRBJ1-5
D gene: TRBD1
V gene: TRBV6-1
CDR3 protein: CASSEGAGGGQPQHF

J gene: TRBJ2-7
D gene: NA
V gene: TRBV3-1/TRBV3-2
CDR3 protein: CASSRQVSAYEQYF

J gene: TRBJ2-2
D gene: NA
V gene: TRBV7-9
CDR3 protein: CASRLRAGSHHTGELFF

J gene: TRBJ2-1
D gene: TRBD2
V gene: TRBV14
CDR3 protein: CASSQLGRASYNEQFF

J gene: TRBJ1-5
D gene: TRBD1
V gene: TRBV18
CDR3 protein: CASSPGAGGGQPQHF

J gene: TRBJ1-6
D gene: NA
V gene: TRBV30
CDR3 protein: CAWSALKTGHYSPLHF

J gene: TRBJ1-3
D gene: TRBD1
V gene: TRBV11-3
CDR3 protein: CASSWRPTPGGSGNTIYF

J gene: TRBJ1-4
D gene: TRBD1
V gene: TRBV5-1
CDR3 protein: CASGRTGTNEKLFF

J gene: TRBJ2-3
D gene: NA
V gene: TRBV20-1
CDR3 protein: CSASVASETDTQYF

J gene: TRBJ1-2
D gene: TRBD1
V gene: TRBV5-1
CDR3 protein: CASSATGGAYGYTF

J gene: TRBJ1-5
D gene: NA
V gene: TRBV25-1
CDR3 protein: CASRAQGVGQPQHF

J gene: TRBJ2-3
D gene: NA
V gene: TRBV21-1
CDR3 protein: CASTPLAGGWADTQYF

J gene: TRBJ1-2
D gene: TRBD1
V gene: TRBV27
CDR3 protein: CASSLDRGSYGYTF

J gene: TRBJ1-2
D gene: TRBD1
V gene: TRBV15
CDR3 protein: CATSRATGDYGYTF

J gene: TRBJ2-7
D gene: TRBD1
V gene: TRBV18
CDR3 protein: CASSPRGQAGSYEQYF

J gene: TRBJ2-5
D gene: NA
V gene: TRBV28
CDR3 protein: CASSSSQGRETQYF

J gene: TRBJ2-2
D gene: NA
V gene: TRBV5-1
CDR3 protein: CASSLTGSIGELFF